The rows below give T cell receptor beta chains drawn from one sample of a study of cytomegalovirus exposure and HLA in healthy donors. TCRdb keeps only in-frame clones here, not all; method: immunoSEQ multiplex PCR. The sample shows over 150,000 clones, 65% to 80% of them seen only once. Specimen: PBMCs. The receptors were gathered from a woman aged 40 to 55 in good health and CMV-seropositive. Each CDR3 is given with its conserved first and last residue. Each record gives: V gene, J gene, clone size, D gene, CDR3 DNA, CDR3 protein. A D gene is named only where the DNA matches it firmly. Not all rows give a size; the values are once, few, many and, for expanded clones, a class.

>TRBV7-6|TRBJ2-7|few|.
TGTGCCAGCAGCTTAACGACTGGCGAGCAGTACTTC
CASSLTTGEQYF
>TRBV18|TRBJ2-5|.|TRBD2
TGTGCCAGCTCACCGCTCAGGCGGGAGGGTGGAGAGACCCAGTACTTC
CASSPLRREGGETQYF
>TRBV19|TRBJ2-2|.|.
TGTGCCAGTCGAACCACTAGCAGGAGGGGAACCGGGGAGCTGTTTTTT
CASRTTSRRGTGELFF
>TRBV10-3|TRBJ2-7|few|TRBD2
TGTGCCATCAGTGAGTCCGCTAGCGGGGCTTATTTCTCCTACGAGCAGTACTTC
CAISESASGAYFSYEQYF
>TRBV5-1|TRBJ1-2|.|TRBD1
TGCGCCAGCAGCTTGTACCGGGACAGATATGGCTACACCTTC
CASSLYRDRYGYTF
>TRBV7-8|TRBJ2-7|.|TRBD2
TGTGCCAGCAGCCGGGGACTATTATTCTACGAGCAGTACTTC
CASSRGLLFYEQYF
>TRBV30|TRBJ2-5|.|TRBD1
TGTGCCTGGAGCGTTCGCTCGACAGGGCCGGAGACCCAGTACTTC
CAWSVRSTGPETQYF
>TRBV11-3|TRBJ1-2|.|TRBD1
TGTGCCAGCAGCTTCGGGACAGGGGACTATGGCTACACCTTC
CASSFGTGDYGYTF
>TRBV10-3|TRBJ2-3|.|TRBD2
TGTGCCATCAGTGAGTCTAGCGGGGGGATCACAGATACGCAGTATTTT
CAISESSGGITDTQYF
>TRBV4-1|TRBJ2-2|few|.
TGCGCCAGCAGCCAGGAAAGGGGAAAGGGGGAGCTGTTTTTT
CASSQERGKGELFF
>TRBV7-6|TRBJ2-2|.|.
TGTGCCAGCAGCTTAAGGACAATGAACACCGGGGAGCTGTTTTTT
CASSLRTMNTGELFF
>TRBV30|TRBJ2-3|.|.
TGTGCCTGGAGTAAAGGGGTCGCGGGCACAGATACGCAGTATTTT
CAWSKGVAGTDTQYF
>TRBV19|TRBJ2-3|.|.
TGTGCCAGTAGTATAGCGGGCACAGATACGCAGTATTTT
CASSIAGTDTQYF
>TRBV6-6|TRBJ1-1|.|.
TGTGCCAGCAGTGACTTCCGGGGGGCGAACACTGAAGCTTTCTTT
CASSDFRGANTEAFF
>TRBV9|TRBJ2-4|.|TRBD1
TGTGCCAGCAGCGTAGTCCCGACAGGGGAAAACATTCAGTACTTC
CASSVVPTGENIQYF
>TRBV5-1|TRBJ1-2|.|.
TGCGCCAGCAGCTTGAGCAGGGATTATGGCTACACCTTC
CASSLSRDYGYTF
>TRBV19|TRBJ2-4|.|.
TGTGCCAGTAGTATGGGGGGAGCGGGTCTAGCCAAAAACATTCAGTACTTC
CASSMGGAGLAKNIQYF